Each of the 27 T cell receptor beta chains below was sequenced from the same sample in a study of blood T cell repertoires in COVID-19. TCRdb's table, derived via immunoSEQ multiplex PCR, lists solely in-frame clones and lacks some. Of about 170,000 clones detected, 65% to 85% appear once; the ten largest clones hold around 2.4%. The specimen sequenced was peripheral blood. These receptors were taken from a human donor with acute or convalescent COVID-19. The donor label of this sample is uncertain.

The chain recombines TRBV11-3 with TRBJ2-7, with 11 bases matching TRBD1. Germline V CDR1 and CDR2: SGHNT, YENEEA. With 3 bases clipped from V and 9 bases from J, the junction kept 16 bases outside the gene matches. This CDR3 has 17 residues. CDR3 nucleotides: TGTGCCAGCAGCTTGCGCCCCCCAGGGACAGGGGGACCAGCGCAGTACTTC. This sequence encodes CASSLRPPGTGGPAQYF.

J is TRBJ2-1 and V is TRBV12-3 or TRBV12-4; 7 bases fit TRBD2. The CDR3 contains 13 residues. V trimming: 3 bases; J trimming: 7 bases; junction bases outside the gene matches: 3. CDR3 DNA sequence: TGTGCCAGCAGTTTGTTCGGGGGGAATGAGCAGTTCTTC. Translating gives CASSLFGGNEQFF.

The CDR3 DNA sequence: TGTGCCAGTAGTATTCAGGGGACGACGAACACCGGGGAGCTGTTTTTT. Protein sequence: CASSIQGTTNTGELFF. This chain joins TRBV19 and TRBJ2-2; perhaps TRBD1 as D (6 bases). The CDR3 has 16 residues. In germline, CDR1 is LNHDA, CDR2 SQIVND (reference sequence). Deletions cut 3 bases from V and 0 bases from J, with 11 bases between. The full variable domain, with the rest looked up from reference TRBV19 and TRBJ2-2, is DGGITQSPKYLFRKEGQNVTLSCEQNLNHDAMYWYRQDPGQGLRLIYYSQIVNDFQKGDIAEGYSVSREKKESFPLTVTSAQKNPTAFYLCASSIQGTTNTGELFFGEGSRLTVL.

The chain recombines TRBV30 with TRBJ2-2; 9 positions match TRBD2. The CDR3 runs to 19 residues. Per germline, CDR1 GTSNPN and CDR2 SVGIG (reference sequence). J lost 3 bases, V lost 1 base, and 15 bases had no gene match. The CDR3 nucleotides are TGTGCCTGGAGTGAACCCTGGGGTAGCGGGAGAGGGTACACCGGGGAGCTGTTTTTT. It specifies CAWSEPWGSGRGYTGELFF.

This clone was observed a single time. The rearrangement uses TRBV7-9 and TRBJ2-7; 8 bases fit TRBD2. This CDR3 region has 15 residues. CDR1 is SEHNR, CDR2 FQNEAQ, per germline (reference sequence). Losses at the gene ends were 2 bases for V and 7 bases for J; bases not matched to a gene: 10. The CDR3 loop is CASSLPRGGAKEQYF. In nucleotides, the CDR3 is TGTGCCAGCAGCTTACCCCGGGGGGGGGCGAAGGAGCAGTACTTC.

The chain carries TRBV5-4 and TRBJ1-2, with 11 bases identical to TRBD1. This CDR3 has 16 residues. V was pared by 4 bases and J by 3 bases, with 8 bases of the junction left unmatched. CDR1 and CDR2 from the germline V gene are SGHNT and YYREEE (reference sequence). The CDR3 nucleotides are TGTGCCAGCAGCCTTCCAGGGACAGGGGGGGACTATGGCTACACCTTC. Translation: CASSLPGTGGDYGYTF. Full variable domain (rest looked up from reference TRBV5-4 and TRBJ1-2): ETGVTQSPTHLIKTRGQQVTLRCSSQSGHNTVSWYQQALGQGPQFIFQYYREEENGRGNFPPRFSGLQFPNYSSELNVNALELDDSALYLCASSLPGTGGDYGYTFGSGTRLTVV.

This clone was picked up a small number of times. The chain is built from TRBV6-2 or TRBV6-3 and TRBJ2-7; no firm D call. CDR3 length: 16 amino acids. The V end lost 0 bases, the J end lost 0 bases, and 12 bases lay between the germline ends. Germline V lookup: CDR1 MNHEY, CDR2 SVGEGT. CDR3 nucleotides: TGTGCCAGCAGTTACTCGAGGAACTGGAGCTCCTACGAGCAGTACTTC. This codes for CASSYSRNWSSYEQYF.

The rearrangement uses TRBV5-1 and TRBJ2-1, with 10 bases fitting TRBD2. Germline V gene sequence: CDR1 SGHRS, CDR2 YFSETQ. Trimming cost V 1 base and J 5 bases; bases outside gene matches: 3. CDR3 size: 15 residues. CDR3: CASSLTSGVNNEQFF. In DNA, the CDR3 is TGCGCCAGCAGCTTGACTAGCGGGGTTAACAATGAGCAGTTCTTC. Using reference TRBV5-1 and TRBJ2-1 for the parts outside the CDR3, the full variable domain is KAGVTQTPRYLIKTRGQQVTLSCSPISGHRSVSWYQQTPGQGLQFLFEYFSETQRNKGNFPGRFSGRQFSNSRSEMNVSTLELGDSALYLCASSLTSGVNNEQFFGPGTRLTVL.

The V gene is TRBV6-5, the J gene TRBJ2-7, with no clear D. The CDR3 has 13 amino acids. CDR1 MNHEY and CDR2 SVGAGI come from the germline V gene. V lost 7 bases and J lost 0, with 10 bases in between. The CDR3 is CASNPPGSYEQYF. The CDR3 DNA follows: TGTGCCAGCAACCCTCCGGGCTCCTACGAGCAGTACTTC.

The V gene is TRBV6-6, the J gene TRBJ1-1; the D gene is possibly TRBD1 (6 bases). Germline CDR1 is MNHNY and CDR2 is SVGAGI (reference sequence). V gave up 7 bases and J gave up 0 bases, with 12 bases separating them. The CDR3 loop spans 14 amino acids. CDR3 bases: TGTGCCAGCAACCCACAGGGACTGAACACTGAAGCTTTCTTT. Amino acid sequence: CASNPQGLNTEAFF.

V and J are TRBV7-2 and TRBJ1-5; D is possibly TRBD1 (6 bases). The CDR3 covers 15 residues. Germline V gene data show CDR1 as SGHTA and CDR2 as FQGNSA. Trimming removed 6 bases at V and 7 bases at J, with 19 bases between. The CDR3: CASSPQRGGGQPQHF. The CDR3 DNA reads as TGTGCCAGCAGTCCCCAGAGGGGGGGCGGACAGCCCCAGCATTTT. The whole variable domain, filled in from reference TRBV7-2 and TRBJ1-5, reads GAGVSQSPSNKVTEKGKDVELRCDPISGHTALYWYRQSLGQGLEFLIYFQGNSAPDKSGLPSDRFSAERTGGSVSTLTIQRTQQEDSAVYLCASSPQRGGGQPQHFGDGTRLSIL.

The chain recombines TRBV28 with TRBJ2-5; the match to TRBD2 covers 7 bases. This CDR3 comprises 18 residues. CDR1 and CDR2 from the germline V gene are MDHEN and SYDVKM. V shed 8 bases and J 5 bases; nucleotides not matched to a gene: 23. The CDR3 coding sequence is TGTGCCAGCGCTAAGGGAGCCGTAAGCGGGGTTAAGGCGGAGACCCAGTACTTC. It translates to CASAKGAVSGVKAETQYF.

The genes are TRBV11-3 and TRBJ2-1; TRBD2 matches at 8 bases. The ends lost 5 bases at V and 9 bases at J; junction bases unmatched: 15. From germline, CDR1 is SGHNT and CDR2 YENEEA. This CDR3 contains 16 residues. In nucleotides, the CDR3 is TGTGCCAGCAGCCCAGTAGCGGGATCCCCTCTGGGTGAGCAGTTCTTC. Its protein product is CASSPVAGSPLGEQFF.

This sequence joins TRBV5-4 and TRBJ1-1; no definite D call. Trimming removed 0 bases at V and 3 bases at J, with 6 bases between. Germline V gives CDR1 SGHNT, CDR2 YYREEE (reference sequence). This CDR3 comprises 13 residues. The CDR3 region is CASSLDRHTEAFF. DNA for the CDR3: TGTGCCAGCAGCTTGGACAGACACACTGAAGCTTTCTTT.

This chain joins TRBV30 and TRBJ1-5; a possible D gene is TRBD1 (5 bases). The V gene's germline CDR1 is GTSNPN and CDR2 SVGIG (reference sequence). V lost 4 bases, J lost 6 bases, and 13 bases lay in between. The CDR3 extends over 13 amino acids. CDR3 amino acids: CAWTKGQGQPQHF. As DNA, the CDR3 is TGTGCCTGGACGAAGGGGCAGGGTCAGCCCCAGCATTTT.

The chain couples TRBV28 to TRBJ2-1, with 16 positions matching TRBD2. This CDR3 is 16 amino acids long. V shed 5 bases and J 9 bases; nucleotides not matched to a gene: 7. Germline-derived CDR1 and CDR2 are MDHEN and SYDVKM. This CDR3 is CASSPGTSGRAGEQFF. The CDR3 DNA is TGTGCCAGCAGTCCCGGGACTAGCGGGAGGGCCGGTGAGCAGTTCTTC.

V is TRBV11-2 and J is TRBJ1-2, with 8 bases lining up with TRBD1. Germline V gene lookup returns CDR1 SGHAT and CDR2 FQNNGV. The length of the CDR3 is 14 residues. With 4 bases clipped from V and 8 bases from J, the junction kept 9 bases outside the gene matches. CDR3 bases: TGTGCCAGCAGCTCTTTAATACAGGGGGGCGGCTACACCTTC. The encoded protein is CASSSLIQGGGYTF.

V usage is TRBV6-6 and J usage is TRBJ1-1; no definite D call. In germline, CDR1 is MNHNY, CDR2 SVGAGI (reference sequence). The CDR3 has 15 residues. Trimming pared 0 bases from V and 3 bases from J, leaving 11 bases between. In nucleotides, the CDR3 is TGTGCCAGCAGTTACTCGGCTCCGGAGCACACTGAAGCTTTCTTT. Protein sequence: CASSYSAPEHTEAFF.

V is TRBV28 and J is TRBJ2-2; D possibly corresponds to TRBD1 (5 bases). Germline V gene data show CDR1 as MDHEN and CDR2 as SYDVKM. V lost 5 bases, J lost 3 bases, and 7 bases lay in between. The CDR3 contains 13 residues. CDR3 in DNA: TGTGCCAGCAGTCAAGGGGACACCGGGGAGCTGTTTTTT. It specifies CASSQGDTGELFF.

J is TRBJ2-1 and V is TRBV5-4, with 10 positions matching TRBD1. The CDR3 covers 16 residues. CDR1 SGHNT and CDR2 YYREEE come from the germline V gene (reference sequence). The J segment lost 9 bases and the V segment lost 0 bases, leaving 9 bases of the junction unmatched. CDR3 DNA sequence: TGTGCCAGCAGCTTGGGGGGGACAGGGGTCGACGGTGAGCAGTTCTTC. This encodes CASSLGGTGVDGEQFF. The full variable domain, completed using reference TRBV5-4 and TRBJ2-1, is ETGVTQSPTHLIKTRGQQVTLRCSSQSGHNTVSWYQQALGQGPQFIFQYYREEENGRGNFPPRFSGLQFPNYSSELNVNALELDDSALYLCASSLGGTGVDGEQFFGPGTRLTVL.

V is TRBV2 and J is TRBJ1-2; TRBD1 matches at 9 bases. Germline CDR1 and CDR2: SNHLY and FYNNEI. This CDR3 spans 14 amino acids. The trim removed 4 bases at V and 10 bases at J, leaving 10 bases unmatched. Here the CDR3 reads CASSGETGGRSYTF. The CDR3 nucleotides are TGTGCCAGCAGTGGAGAAACAGGGGGCAGATCCTACACCTTC.

This chain connects TRBV3-1 (or the pseudogene TRBV3-2) to TRBJ1-3; D remains unclear. Germline V gene sequence: CDR1 LGHDT, CDR2 YNNKEL (reference sequence). Trimming shortened V by 1 base and J by 3 bases, and 16 bases separated the two germline ends. The CDR3 spans 17 residues. DNA of the CDR3: TGTGCCAGCAGCCAAGTCCTTGGGAGTTTTGGTGGAAACACCATATATTTT. It yields the protein CASSQVLGSFGGNTIYF.

This rearrangement joins TRBV5-4 to TRBJ2-6; TRBD1 matches at 7 bases. The germline gives CDR1 SGHNT, CDR2 YYREEE (reference sequence). V lost 4 bases to trimming and J lost 4 bases; unmatched junction nucleotides: 5. There are 15 residues in the CDR3. The CDR3 DNA is TGTGCCAGCAGCGCCGGGACAGTCGGGGCCAACGTCCTGACTTTC. It encodes CASSAGTVGANVLTF.

This sequence joins TRBV7-3 and TRBJ1-1, with D unclear. Germline loops: CDR1 SGHTA, CDR2 FQGTGA. The length of the CDR3 is 13 residues. The V and J ends lost 4 bases and 1 base respectively, with 7 bases between them. CDR3: CASSSQANTEAFF. The CDR3 region has the DNA TGTGCCAGCAGCTCCCAGGCGAACACTGAAGCTTTCTTT.

The chain recombines TRBV6-1 with TRBJ2-5, with 14 bases that match TRBD2. The CDR3 length is 18 residues. Germline V gene sequence: CDR1 MNHNS, CDR2 SASEGT. The V gene end was trimmed by 1 base and the J gene end by 2 bases; junction bases not matched to a gene: 6. The CDR3 here is CASSEVFGLAGGQETQYF. CDR3 coding DNA: TGTGCCAGCAGTGAAGTTTTCGGACTAGCGGGGGGACAAGAGACCCAGTACTTC.

This chain uses TRBV30 with TRBJ2-4, with D unclear. The length of the CDR3 is 16 residues. The V end lost 0 bases, the J end lost 0 bases, and 12 bases lay between the germline ends. Germline lookup yields CDR1 GTSNPN and CDR2 SVGIG (reference sequence). In DNA form, the CDR3 reads TGTGCCTGGAGTGTACCTGGCGGATTAGCCAAAAACATTCAGTACTTC. Translated: CAWSVPGGLAKNIQYF.

The gene calls are TRBV28 and TRBJ1-5; weak D call: TRBD1 (5 bases). The CDR3 totals 16 residues. From germline, CDR1 is MDHEN and CDR2 SYDVKM. V shed 4 bases and J shed 0 bases, with 13 bases lying between them. This CDR3 reads CASSSPGILSNQPQHF. The CDR3 coding sequence is TGTGCCAGCAGTTCCCCAGGGATTCTTAGCAATCAGCCCCAGCATTTT. The entire variable domain, with the rest obtained from reference TRBV28 and TRBJ1-5, is as follows: DVKVTQSSRYLVKRTGEKVFLECVQDMDHENMFWYRQDPGLGLRLIYFSYDVKMKEKGDIPEGYSVSREKKERFSLILESASTNQTSMYLCASSSPGILSNQPQHFGDGTRLSIL.